This T cell receptor beta chain originates from a study of blood T cell repertoires in COVID-19. The wider study: COVID-19 samples, acute and convalescent, were from the United States, Italy and Spain.

This clone was detected once. The cohort comprised adults aged roughly 18 to 95 years residing in about two dozen US areas. Assignment of participants to cohorts was predicated upon participant-reported clinical history. Assay used: immunoSEQ multiplex PCR; TCRdb lists only in-frame clones, some missing. The repertoire has 490,000 or so clones, 75% to 90% of them found once; the top ten carry approximately 8%. The CDR3 totals 17 residues. Between the trimmed V and J ends, which lost 4 bases and 4 bases, there was a span of 20 bases. Germline CDR1 reads SGHTA; CDR2 reads FQGNSA. This rearrangement joins TRBV7-2 to TRBJ1-5; D ambiguous. The TCR was taken from a woman aged 60 to 75 who had recovered from COVID-19. What was sequenced was PBMCs or T cells enriched from blood (not recorded which). CDR3 nucleotides: TGTGCCAGCAGCTCCCAGTCGTCCAGAGGTCTAAATCAGCCCCAGCATTTT. It yields the protein CASSSQSSRGLNQPQHF.